These T cell receptor beta chains were read from a single sample in a study of T cells in Graves' hyperthyroidism and ophthalmopathy. TCRdb analysed the multiplex PCR reads with MiXCR anew, one entry per CDR3 protein. The sample includes some 490,000 distinct CDR3 sequences, roughly 22% of them seen just once. Input material: blood. The source is a woman aged 70-85 years with Graves' ophthalmopathy. Both conserved end residues are part of each CDR3. The order of the fields is CDR3 protein, CDR3 DNA, V gene, clone size, D gene, J gene. The D gene is left open where the match is weak. Clone size, where shown, is once, few, many, or a class for clones that have expanded.

CDR3 protein: CSASNPTGNQPQHF; CDR3 DNA: TGCAGTGCTAGTAACCCGACGGGCAATCAGCCCCAGCATTTT; V gene: TRBV20-1; clone size: few; D gene: -; J gene: TRBJ1-5
CDR3 protein: CASSIVEAGDGTEQFF; CDR3 DNA: TGTGCCAGTAGTATAGTAGAGGCGGGAGACGGGACTGAGCAGTTCTTC; V gene: TRBV19; clone size: -; D gene: TRBD2; J gene: TRBJ2-1
CDR3 protein: CASSPGERATQETQYF; CDR3 DNA: TGTGCCAGCAGCCCCGGGGAGCGGGCCACCCAAGAGACCCAGTACTTC; V gene: TRBV9; clone size: few; D gene: -; J gene: TRBJ2-5
CDR3 protein: CASSLVVGVYGDTQYF; CDR3 DNA: TGTGCCAGCAGCTTAGTTGTGGGAGTTTACGGAGATACGCAGTATTTT; V gene: TRBV7-2; clone size: -; D gene: -; J gene: TRBJ2-3
CDR3 protein: CASSFSPPTDTQYF; CDR3 DNA: TGTGCCAGCAGTTTTAGCCCACCCACAGATACGCAGTATTTT; V gene: TRBV12-3/TRBV12-4; clone size: -; D gene: -; J gene: TRBJ2-3
CDR3 protein: CASSSPGLGYDEQFF; CDR3 DNA: TGTGCCAGCTCGTCCCCGGGACTAGGATACGATGAGCAGTTCTTC; V gene: TRBV18; clone size: few; D gene: TRBD2; J gene: TRBJ2-1
CDR3 protein: CSASRGSYEQYF; CDR3 DNA: TGCAGTGCTAGCAGGGGCTCCTACGAGCAGTACTTC; V gene: TRBV20-1; clone size: -; D gene: -; J gene: TRBJ2-7
CDR3 protein: CASSEAGGPDTQYF; CDR3 DNA: TGCGCCAGCAGCGAAGCGGGAGGGCCAGATACGCAGTATTTT; V gene: TRBV10-2; clone size: -; D gene: TRBD2; J gene: TRBJ2-3
CDR3 protein: CASSHWASGYNEQFF; CDR3 DNA: TGCGCCAGCAGCCATTGGGCTAGCGGCTACAATGAGCAGTTCTTC; V gene: TRBV4-1; clone size: few; D gene: TRBD2; J gene: TRBJ2-1
CDR3 protein: CASSPNTGYDSNQPQHF; CDR3 DNA: TGTGCCAGCAGCCCGAATACTGGGTACGATAGCAATCAGCCCCAGCATTTT; V gene: TRBV28; clone size: few; D gene: -; J gene: TRBJ1-5
CDR3 protein: CASSFSKKQFF; CDR3 DNA: TGTGCCAGCAGTTTCTCTAAGAAGCAGTTCTTC; V gene: TRBV12-3/TRBV12-4; clone size: few; D gene: -; J gene: TRBJ2-1
CDR3 protein: CASSEEIGKGIQYF; CDR3 DNA: TGTGCCAGCAGTGAAGAAATAGGGAAGGGCATTCAGTACTTC; V gene: TRBV2; clone size: many; D gene: -; J gene: TRBJ2-4
CDR3 protein: CSAGYRGQTGEQFF; CDR3 DNA: TGCAGTGCTGGATACCGGGGCCAAACCGGTGAGCAGTTCTTC; V gene: TRBV20-1; clone size: many; D gene: -; J gene: TRBJ2-1
CDR3 protein: CASRSAGGYSGANVLTF; CDR3 DNA: TGTGCCAGCAGGTCGGCAGGGGGGTACTCTGGGGCCAACGTCCTGACTTTC; V gene: TRBV7-8; clone size: few; D gene: -; J gene: TRBJ2-6
CDR3 protein: CSARAGGLPRQGYYGYTF; CDR3 DNA: TGCAGTGCGAGGGCTGGGGGGCTGCCGCGACAGGGCTACTATGGCTACACCTTC; V gene: TRBV20-1; clone size: few; D gene: TRBD1; J gene: TRBJ1-2
CDR3 protein: CAGRAWKGLAHTGELFF; CDR3 DNA: TGTGCCGGGCGCGCATGGAAAGGTCTAGCGCACACCGGGGAGCTGTTTTTT; V gene: TRBV30; clone size: few; D gene: -; J gene: TRBJ2-2
CDR3 protein: CSALLRETQYF; CDR3 DNA: TGCAGTGCCCTCCTTCGGGAGACCCAGTACTTC; V gene: TRBV20-1; clone size: medium-sized; D gene: -; J gene: TRBJ2-5
CDR3 protein: CASSPRGDSYNEQFF; CDR3 DNA: TGTGCCAGCAGCCCCAGGGGCGACTCCTACAATGAGCAGTTCTTC; V gene: TRBV12-3/TRBV12-4; clone size: many; D gene: -; J gene: TRBJ2-1
CDR3 protein: CASSYSGIEKFF; CDR3 DNA: TGTGCCAGCAGTTATAGCGGGATTGAGAAGTTCTTC; V gene: TRBV2; clone size: -; D gene: TRBD2; J gene: TRBJ2-1
CDR3 protein: CAISESDAYGYTF; CDR3 DNA: TGTGCCATCAGTGAGTCGGATGCCTATGGCTACACCTTC; V gene: TRBV10-3; clone size: -; D gene: -; J gene: TRBJ1-2
CDR3 protein: CASSLVNFEQFF; CDR3 DNA: TGTGCCAGCAGCTTAGTCAACTTTGAGCAGTTCTTC; V gene: TRBV13; clone size: many; D gene: -; J gene: TRBJ2-1
CDR3 protein: CASSQMRGSNEQFF; CDR3 DNA: TGTGCCAGCAGCCAAATGAGGGGTTCAAATGAGCAGTTCTTC; V gene: TRBV3-1; clone size: -; D gene: -; J gene: TRBJ2-1
CDR3 protein: CASSITGGAPEAFF; CDR3 DNA: TGTGCCAGTAGTATAACAGGGGGCGCACCTGAAGCTTTCTTT; V gene: TRBV19; clone size: -; D gene: TRBD1; J gene: TRBJ1-1
CDR3 protein: CARKNRGTGRNTEAFF; CDR3 DNA: TGTGCCAGAAAAAATCGTGGGACAGGGAGGAACACTGAAGCTTTCTTT; V gene: TRBV2; clone size: -; D gene: TRBD1; J gene: TRBJ1-1
CDR3 protein: CASSYSSQGNSYEQYF; CDR3 DNA: TGTGCCAGCAGTTACTCGTCGCAGGGAAACTCCTACGAGCAGTACTTC; V gene: TRBV6-5; clone size: many; D gene: -; J gene: TRBJ2-7
CDR3 protein: CASSLVSGEGYEQYF; CDR3 DNA: TGTGCCAGCAGCTTGGTATCGGGAGAGGGCTACGAGCAGTACTTC; V gene: TRBV7-2; clone size: few; D gene: -; J gene: TRBJ2-7
CDR3 protein: CASSLRGNPNYGYTF; CDR3 DNA: TGTGCCAGCAGTTTACGGGGGAACCCTAACTATGGCTACACCTTC; V gene: TRBV28; clone size: few; D gene: -; J gene: TRBJ1-2
CDR3 protein: CASSLLGSSYNEQFF; CDR3 DNA: TGTGCCAGCAGCTTATTAGGAAGCTCCTACAATGAGCAGTTCTTC; V gene: TRBV7-3; clone size: many; D gene: -; J gene: TRBJ2-1
CDR3 protein: CASSLSVVLGREQYF; CDR3 DNA: TGTGCCAGCAGTTTATCCGTTGTACTGGGGAGGGAGCAGTACTTC; V gene: TRBV12-3/TRBV12-4; clone size: few; D gene: -; J gene: TRBJ2-7
CDR3 protein: CASSPNSLAGVKFF; CDR3 DNA: TGTGCCAGCAGCCCAAACAGCCTAGCGGGAGTGAAGTTCTTC; V gene: TRBV3-1; clone size: -; D gene: TRBD2; J gene: TRBJ2-1
CDR3 protein: CASSLEGGREPFSGANVLTF; CDR3 DNA: TGCGCCAGCAGCTTGGAGGGCGGGCGGGAGCCCTTCTCTGGGGCCAACGTCCTGACTTTC; V gene: TRBV5-1; clone size: -; D gene: TRBD2; J gene: TRBJ2-6
CDR3 protein: CASNLSGGSREQYF; CDR3 DNA: TGTGCCAGCAACTTGTCGGGAGGGAGCAGGGAGCAGTACTTC; V gene: TRBV7-3; clone size: -; D gene: TRBD2; J gene: TRBJ2-7
CDR3 protein: CASSDWTGANEKLFF; CDR3 DNA: TGTGCCAGCAGTGACTGGACAGGGGCGAATGAAAAACTGTTTTTT; V gene: TRBV6-1; clone size: many; D gene: TRBD1; J gene: TRBJ1-4
CDR3 protein: CASSYPGTGVEKLFF; CDR3 DNA: TGTGCCAGCAGTTACCCGGGGACAGGGGTCGAAAAACTGTTTTTT; V gene: TRBV6-2/TRBV6-3; clone size: -; D gene: TRBD1; J gene: TRBJ1-4
CDR3 protein: CASSRANTEAFF; CDR3 DNA: TGTGCCAGCAGCCGGGCGAACACTGAAGCTTTCTTT; V gene: TRBV3-1; clone size: many; D gene: -; J gene: TRBJ1-1
CDR3 protein: CASSSTGFTEAFF; CDR3 DNA: TGTGCCAGCAGCTCCACAGGGTTCACTGAAGCTTTCTTT; V gene: TRBV6-2/TRBV6-3; clone size: -; D gene: -; J gene: TRBJ1-1
CDR3 protein: CASSVSSGRTGDTQYF; CDR3 DNA: TGTGCCAGCAGCGTTAGTAGCGGGAGAACTGGTGATACGCAGTATTTT; V gene: TRBV9; clone size: -; D gene: TRBD2; J gene: TRBJ2-3
CDR3 protein: CASSFRAAGGQETQYF; CDR3 DNA: TGCGCCAGCAGCTTCCGAGCAGCGGGGGGACAAGAGACCCAGTACTTC; V gene: TRBV5-1; clone size: few; D gene: TRBD2; J gene: TRBJ2-5
CDR3 protein: CASNGAGELFF; CDR3 DNA: TGTGCCAGCAACGGGGCCGGGGAGCTGTTTTTT; V gene: TRBV2; clone size: many; D gene: -; J gene: TRBJ2-2
CDR3 protein: CSAPRGSWRQETQYF; CDR3 DNA: TGCAGTGCACCTAGAGGATCGTGGAGGCAAGAGACCCAGTACTTC; V gene: TRBV20-1; clone size: few; D gene: -; J gene: TRBJ2-5
CDR3 protein: CSAGGQDNSPLHF; CDR3 DNA: TGCAGTGCTGGGGGACAGGATAATTCACCCCTCCACTTT; V gene: TRBV20-1; clone size: -; D gene: TRBD1; J gene: TRBJ1-6